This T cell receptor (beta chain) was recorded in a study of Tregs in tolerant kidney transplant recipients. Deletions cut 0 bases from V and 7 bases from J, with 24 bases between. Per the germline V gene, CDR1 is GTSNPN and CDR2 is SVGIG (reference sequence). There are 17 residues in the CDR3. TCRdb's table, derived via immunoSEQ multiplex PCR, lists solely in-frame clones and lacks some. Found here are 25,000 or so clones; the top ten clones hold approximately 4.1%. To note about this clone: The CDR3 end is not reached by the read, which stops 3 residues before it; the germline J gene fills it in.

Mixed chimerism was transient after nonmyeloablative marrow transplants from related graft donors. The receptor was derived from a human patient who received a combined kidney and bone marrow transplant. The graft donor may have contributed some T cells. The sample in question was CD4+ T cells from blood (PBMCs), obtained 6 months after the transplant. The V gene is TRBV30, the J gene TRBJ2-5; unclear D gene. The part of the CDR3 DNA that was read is TGTGCCTGGAGTGTCGTCGAGGCTAGGTCCTTTTTAGGGACC. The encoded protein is CAWSVVEARSFLGT. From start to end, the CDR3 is CAWSVVEARSFLGTQYF. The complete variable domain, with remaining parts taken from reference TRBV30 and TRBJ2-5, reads SQTIHQWPATLVQPVGSPLSLECTVEGTSNPNLYWYRQAAGRGLQLLFYSVGIGQISSEVPQNLSASRPQDRQFILSSKKLLLSDSGFYLCAWSVVEARSFLGTQYFGPGTRLLVL.